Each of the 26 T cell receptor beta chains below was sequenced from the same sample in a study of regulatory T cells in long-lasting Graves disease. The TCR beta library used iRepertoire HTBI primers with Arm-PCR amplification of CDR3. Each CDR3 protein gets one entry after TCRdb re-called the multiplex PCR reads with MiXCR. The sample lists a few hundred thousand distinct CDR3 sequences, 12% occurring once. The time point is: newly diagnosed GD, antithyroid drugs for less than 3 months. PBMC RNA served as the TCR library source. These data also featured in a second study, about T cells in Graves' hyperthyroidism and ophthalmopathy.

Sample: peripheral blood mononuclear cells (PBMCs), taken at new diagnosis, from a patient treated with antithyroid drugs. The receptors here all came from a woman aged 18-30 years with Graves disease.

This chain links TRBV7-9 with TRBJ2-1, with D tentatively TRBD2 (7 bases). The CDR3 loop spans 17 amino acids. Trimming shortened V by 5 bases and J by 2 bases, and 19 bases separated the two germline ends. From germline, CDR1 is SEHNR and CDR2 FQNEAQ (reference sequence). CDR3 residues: CASSLPKGGAPYNEQFF. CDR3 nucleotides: TGTGCCAGCAGCCTACCCAAGGGGGGGGCCCCCTACAATGAGCAGTTCTTC. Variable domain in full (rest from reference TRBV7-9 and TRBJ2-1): DTGVSQNPRHKITKRGQNVTFRCDPISEHNRLYWYRQTLGQGPEFLTYFQNEAQLEKSRLLSDRFSAERPKGSFSTLEIQRTEQGDSAMYLCASSLPKGGAPYNEQFFGPGTRLTVL.

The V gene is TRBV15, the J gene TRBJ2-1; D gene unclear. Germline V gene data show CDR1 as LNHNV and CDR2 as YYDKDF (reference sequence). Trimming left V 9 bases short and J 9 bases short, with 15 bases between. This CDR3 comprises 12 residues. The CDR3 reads CATMAVLGEQFF. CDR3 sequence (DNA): TGTGCCACGATGGCAGTGTTGGGTGAGCAGTTCTTC.

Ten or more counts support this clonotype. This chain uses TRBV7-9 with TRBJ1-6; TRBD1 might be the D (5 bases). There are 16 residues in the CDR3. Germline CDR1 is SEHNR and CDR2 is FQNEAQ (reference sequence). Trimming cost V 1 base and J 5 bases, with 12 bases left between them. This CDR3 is CASSLVRWGDNSPLHF. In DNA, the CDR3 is TGTGCCAGCAGCTTAGTCAGATGGGGGGATAATTCACCCCTCCACTTT.

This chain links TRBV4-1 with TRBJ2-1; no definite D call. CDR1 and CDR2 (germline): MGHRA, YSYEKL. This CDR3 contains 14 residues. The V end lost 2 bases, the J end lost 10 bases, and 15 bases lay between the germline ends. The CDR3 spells CASSQPLVGREQFF. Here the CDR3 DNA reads TGCGCCAGCAGCCAACCCTTGGTCGGTCGGGAGCAGTTCTTC.

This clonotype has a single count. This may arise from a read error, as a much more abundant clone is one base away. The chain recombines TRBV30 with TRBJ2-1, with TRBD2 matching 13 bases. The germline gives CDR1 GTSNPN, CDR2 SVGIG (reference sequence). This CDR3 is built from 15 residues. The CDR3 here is CVSTLAGGPYNEQFF. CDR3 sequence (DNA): TGTGTCTCCACACTAGCGGGAGGGCCGTACAATGAGCAGTTCTTC.

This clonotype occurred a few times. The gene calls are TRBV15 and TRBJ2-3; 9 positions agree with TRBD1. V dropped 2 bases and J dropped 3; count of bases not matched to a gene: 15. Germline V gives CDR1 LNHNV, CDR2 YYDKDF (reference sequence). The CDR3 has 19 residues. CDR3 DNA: TGTGCCACCAGCAGACACCACGCTACGGGACAGGGCTCAACAGATACGCAGTATTTT. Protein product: CATSRHHATGQGSTDTQYF. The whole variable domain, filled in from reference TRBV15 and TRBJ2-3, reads DAMVIQNPRYQVTQFGKPVTLSCSQTLNHNVMYWYQQKSSQAPKLLFHYYDKDFNNEADTPDNFQSRRPNTSFCFLDIRSPGLGDTAMYLCATSRHHATGQGSTDTQYFGPGTRLTVL.

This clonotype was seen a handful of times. CDR3 DNA: TGCAGTGCTAGAGCTCTGCGGACTAGGGCGGGAGGGGTAGTCTACGAGCAGTACTTC. Protein sequence: CSARALRTRAGGVVYEQYF. The V call is TRBV20-1, the J call TRBJ2-7, with 9 bases fitting TRBD2. The CDR3 extends over 19 amino acids. The germline V gene has CDR1 DFQATT and CDR2 SNEGSKA (reference sequence). V lost 1 base, J lost 3 bases, and 19 bases stayed unmatched.

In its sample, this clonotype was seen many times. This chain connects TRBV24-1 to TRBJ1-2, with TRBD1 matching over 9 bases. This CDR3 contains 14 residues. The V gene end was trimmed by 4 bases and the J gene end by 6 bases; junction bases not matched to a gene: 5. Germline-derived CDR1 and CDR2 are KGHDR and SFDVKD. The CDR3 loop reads CATSDRDRDDGYTF. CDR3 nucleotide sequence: TGTGCCACCAGTGACCGGGACAGGGACGATGGCTACACCTTC.

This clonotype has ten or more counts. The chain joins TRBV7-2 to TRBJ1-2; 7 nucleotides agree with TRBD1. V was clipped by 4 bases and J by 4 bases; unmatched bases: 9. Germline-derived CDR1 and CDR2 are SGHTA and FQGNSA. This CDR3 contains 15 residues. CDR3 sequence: CASSSRAGGVYGYTF. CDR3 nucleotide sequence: TGTGCCAGCAGCTCGCGCGCAGGGGGGGTCTATGGCTACACCTTC.

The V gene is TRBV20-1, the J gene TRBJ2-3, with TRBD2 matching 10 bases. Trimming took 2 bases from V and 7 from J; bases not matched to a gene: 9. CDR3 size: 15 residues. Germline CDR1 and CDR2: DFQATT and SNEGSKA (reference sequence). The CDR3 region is CSARKRGGIPNTQYF. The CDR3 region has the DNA TGCAGTGCTAGAAAGCGGGGGGGAATCCCAAATACGCAGTATTTT.

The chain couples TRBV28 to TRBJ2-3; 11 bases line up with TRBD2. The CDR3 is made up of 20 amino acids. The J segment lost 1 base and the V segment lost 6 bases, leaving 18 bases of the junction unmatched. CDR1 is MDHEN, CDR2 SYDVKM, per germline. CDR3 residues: CASRPYPGLADLLRTDTQYF. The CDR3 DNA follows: TGTGCCAGCAGACCTTACCCGGGACTAGCGGATTTACTGCGCACAGATACGCAGTATTTT.

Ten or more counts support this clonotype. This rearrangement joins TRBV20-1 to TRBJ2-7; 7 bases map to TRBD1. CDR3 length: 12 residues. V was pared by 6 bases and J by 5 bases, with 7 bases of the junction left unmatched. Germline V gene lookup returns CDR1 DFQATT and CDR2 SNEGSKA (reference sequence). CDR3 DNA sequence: TGCAGTGCAAGCTACAGGGGAAACGAGCAGTACTTC. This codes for CSASYRGNEQYF.

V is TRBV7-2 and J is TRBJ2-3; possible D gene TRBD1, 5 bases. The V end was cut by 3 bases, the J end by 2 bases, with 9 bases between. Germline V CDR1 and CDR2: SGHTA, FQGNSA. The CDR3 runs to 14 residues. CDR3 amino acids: CASSFVRDTDTQYF. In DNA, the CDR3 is TGTGCCAGCAGCTTTGTCAGGGACACAGATACGCAGTATTTT.

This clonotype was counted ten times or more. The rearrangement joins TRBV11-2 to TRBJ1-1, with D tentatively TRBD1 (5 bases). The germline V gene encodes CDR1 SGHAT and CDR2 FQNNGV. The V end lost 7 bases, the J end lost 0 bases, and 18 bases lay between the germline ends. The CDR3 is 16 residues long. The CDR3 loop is CASNPTRGTMNTEAFF. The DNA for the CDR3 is TGTGCCAGCAACCCCACCCGGGGGACCATGAACACTGAAGCTTTCTTT.

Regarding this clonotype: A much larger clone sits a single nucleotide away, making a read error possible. The CDR3 DNA sequence: TGCAGTGCTAGTGCCGGGGGGGGTTCGGGCACTAAAGCTTTCTTT. Protein sequence: CSASAGGGSGTKAFF. The chain is built from TRBV20-1 and TRBJ1-1; weak D call: TRBD1 (5 bases). Germline lookup yields CDR1 DFQATT and CDR2 SNEGSKA (reference sequence). The length of the CDR3 is 15 residues.

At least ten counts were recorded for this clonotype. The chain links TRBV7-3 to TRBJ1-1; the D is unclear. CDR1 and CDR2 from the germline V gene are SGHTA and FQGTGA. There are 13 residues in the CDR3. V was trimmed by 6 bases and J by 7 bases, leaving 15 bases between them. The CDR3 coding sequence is TGTGCCAGCAGACTCACCCGAGAGGATGAAGCTTTCTTT. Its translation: CASRLTREDEAFF.

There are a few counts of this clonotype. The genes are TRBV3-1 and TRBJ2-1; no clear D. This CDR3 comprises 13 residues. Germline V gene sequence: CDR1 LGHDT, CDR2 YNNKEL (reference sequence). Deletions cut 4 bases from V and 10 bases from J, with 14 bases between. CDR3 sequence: CASSLVLGYEQFF. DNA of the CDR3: TGTGCCAGCAGCCTAGTTTTAGGATACGAGCAGTTCTTC.

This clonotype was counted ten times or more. The CDR3 here is CASSKGLGGGEQYF. CDR3 nucleotides: TGTGCCAGCAGTAAGGGACTAGGTGGTGGCGAGCAGTACTTC. The chain employs TRBV2 and TRBJ2-7; 8 nucleotides align to TRBD2. Germline lookup yields CDR1 SNHLY and CDR2 FYNNEI. Germline trimming cut 5 bases from V and 6 bases from J; bases unmatched to any gene: 9. CDR3 length: 14 amino acids.

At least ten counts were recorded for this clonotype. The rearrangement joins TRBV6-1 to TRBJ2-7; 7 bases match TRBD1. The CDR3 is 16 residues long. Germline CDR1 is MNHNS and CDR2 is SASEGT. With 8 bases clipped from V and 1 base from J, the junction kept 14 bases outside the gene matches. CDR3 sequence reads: CASDPLTGTESYEQYF. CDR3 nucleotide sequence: TGTGCCAGCGATCCTTTAACCGGGACAGAATCCTACGAGCAGTACTTC.

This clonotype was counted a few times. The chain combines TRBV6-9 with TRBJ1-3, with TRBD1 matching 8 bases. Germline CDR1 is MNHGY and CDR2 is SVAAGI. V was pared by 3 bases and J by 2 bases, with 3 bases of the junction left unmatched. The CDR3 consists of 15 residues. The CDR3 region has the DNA TGTGCCAGCAGTTACGCAGGGGGCCCTGGAAACACCATATATTTT. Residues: CASSYAGGPGNTIYF.

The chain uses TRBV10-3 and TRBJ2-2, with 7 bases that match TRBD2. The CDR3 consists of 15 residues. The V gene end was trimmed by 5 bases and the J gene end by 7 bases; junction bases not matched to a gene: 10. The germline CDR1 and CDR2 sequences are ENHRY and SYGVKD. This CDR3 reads CAISRGEVQFGELFF. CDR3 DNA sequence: TGTGCCATCAGTCGGGGGGAGGTTCAGTTCGGGGAGCTGTTTTTT.

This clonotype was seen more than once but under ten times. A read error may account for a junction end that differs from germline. The CDR3 loop reads CASSQGRGTYF. The DNA of the CDR3 is TGTGCCAGCAGCCAGGGCCGGGGCACGTATTTT. The chain combines TRBV7-9 with TRBJ1-5; possibly TRBD1 for D (5 bases). This CDR3 has 11 amino acids. Germline values: CDR1 SEHNR, CDR2 FQNEAQ (reference sequence).

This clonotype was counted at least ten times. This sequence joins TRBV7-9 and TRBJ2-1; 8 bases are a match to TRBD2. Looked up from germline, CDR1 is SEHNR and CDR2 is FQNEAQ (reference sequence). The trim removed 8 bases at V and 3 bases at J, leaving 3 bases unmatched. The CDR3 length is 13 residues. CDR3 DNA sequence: TGTGCCAGCTATGCGGGGGGCTACAATGAGCAGTTCTTC. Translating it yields CASYAGGYNEQFF.

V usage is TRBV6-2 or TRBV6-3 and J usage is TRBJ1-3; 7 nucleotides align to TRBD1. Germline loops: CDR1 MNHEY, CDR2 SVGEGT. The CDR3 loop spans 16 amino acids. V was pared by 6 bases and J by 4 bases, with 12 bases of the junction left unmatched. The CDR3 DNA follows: TGTGCCAGCAGCCCGGGACAGTGGGGGACCGGAAACACCATATATTTT. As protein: CASSPGQWGTGNTIYF.

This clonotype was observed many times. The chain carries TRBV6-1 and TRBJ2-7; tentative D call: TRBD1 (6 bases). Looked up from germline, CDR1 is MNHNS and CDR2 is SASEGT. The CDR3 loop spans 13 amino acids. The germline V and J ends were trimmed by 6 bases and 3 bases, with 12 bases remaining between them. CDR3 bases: TGTGCCAGCAGCAACGGACAGCTCTACGAGCAGTACTTC. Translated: CASSNGQLYEQYF.

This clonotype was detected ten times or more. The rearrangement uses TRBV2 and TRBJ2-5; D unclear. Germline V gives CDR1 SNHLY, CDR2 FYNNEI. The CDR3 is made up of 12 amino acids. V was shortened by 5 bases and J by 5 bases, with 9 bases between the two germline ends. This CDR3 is CASSTLGETQYF. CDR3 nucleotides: TGTGCCAGCAGTACTTTGGGGGAGACCCAGTACTTC.